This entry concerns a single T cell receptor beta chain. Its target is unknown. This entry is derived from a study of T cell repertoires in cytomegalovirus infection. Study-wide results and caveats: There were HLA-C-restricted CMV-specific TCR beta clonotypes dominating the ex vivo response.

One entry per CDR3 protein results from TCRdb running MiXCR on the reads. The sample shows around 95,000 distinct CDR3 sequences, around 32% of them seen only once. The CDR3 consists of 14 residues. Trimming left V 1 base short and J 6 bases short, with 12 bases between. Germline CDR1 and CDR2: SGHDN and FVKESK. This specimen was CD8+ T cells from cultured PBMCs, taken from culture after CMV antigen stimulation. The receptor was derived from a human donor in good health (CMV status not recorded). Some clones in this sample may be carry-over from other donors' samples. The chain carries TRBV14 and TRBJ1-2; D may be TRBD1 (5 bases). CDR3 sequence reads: CASSQVPGWDGYTF. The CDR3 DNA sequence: TGTGCCAGCAGCCAAGTGCCAGGGTGGGATGGCTACACCTTC.